This T cell receptor beta chain was sequenced for a study of radiation and T cells in renal cell carcinoma. Sequencing used immunoSEQ multiplex PCR; TCRdb keeps in-frame clones, though not all of them. The data show almost 20,000 clones, roughly 64% seen once. V was trimmed by 2 bases and J by 9 bases, leaving 11 bases between them. This CDR3 contains 14 residues. Germline CDR1 is SGHNT and CDR2 is YENEEA. The treatment: 15 Gy SBRT to primary tumor, nephrectomy 4 weeks later. This chain joins TRBV11-3 and TRBJ1-6; no firm D call. This clonotype originated in a woman in her seventies with renal cell carcinoma. Sequenced here: tumor tissue, sampled from a patient whose treatment included radiotherapy and nephrectomy. The CDR3 region is CASSLSPQGSPLHF. The CDR3 bases are TGTGCCAGCAGCTTAAGCCCACAAGGTTCACCCCTCCACTTT. The full variable domain, with the rest looked up from reference TRBV11-3 and TRBJ1-6, is EAGVVQSPRYKIIEKKQPVAFWCNPISGHNTLYWYLQNLGQGPELLIRYENEEAVDDSQLPKDRFSAERLKGVDSTLKIQPAELGDSAVYLCASSLSPQGSPLHFGNGTRLTVT.